These T cell receptor beta chains were read from a single sample in a study of cytomegalovirus exposure and HLA in healthy donors. The repertoire was sequenced with immunoSEQ multiplex PCR; TCRdb's copy has only in-frame clones and lacks some. Here the sample spans more than 95,000 clones, almost 70% being singletons. Sequences were obtained from PBMCs. Receptors were obtained from a man aged 25-45 years in good health and CMV-seronegative. Both conserved end residues are part of each CDR3. The D gene is left open where the match is weak. Size is stated for part of the rows, as once, few or many counts, or as a class when the clone is expanded.

V	J	D	size	CDR3	DNA
TRBV7-8	TRBJ1-3	TRBD1	NA	CASSLGQGSYTIYF	TGTGCCAGCAGCTTAGGACAGGGCTCGTACACCATATATTTT
TRBV28	TRBJ2-7	NA	NA	CASSLPRVPYEQYF	TGTGCCAGCAGTTTGCCCCGGGTCCCATACGAGCAGTACTTC
TRBV7-2	TRBJ1-2	NA	NA	CASSPQGIGGYTF	TGTGCCAGCAGCCCCCAGGGGATCGGGGGCTACACCTTC
TRBV7-3	TRBJ2-7	NA	few	CASSLTSSPPSHEQYF	TGTGCCAGCAGCTTAACGAGTTCCCCTCCGAGCCACGAGCAGTACTTC
TRBV7-2	TRBJ2-5	TRBD2	NA	CASTERGQETQYF	TGTGCCAGCACAGAGCGGGGGCAAGAGACCCAGTACTTC
TRBV4-1	TRBJ2-7	NA	NA	CASSQVSGALSYEQYF	TGCGCCAGCAGCCAAGTCAGTGGGGCACTCTCCTACGAGCAGTACTTC
TRBV28	TRBJ1-1	NA	NA	CASRAMNTEAFF	TGTGCCAGCAGGGCAATGAACACTGAAGCTTTCTTT
TRBV28	TRBJ2-4	TRBD2	NA	CASSLFFDGGKNIQYF	TGTGCCAGCAGTTTATTCTTTGACGGGGGGAAAAACATTCAGTACTTC
TRBV29-1	TRBJ1-5	NA	NA	CSVGTGNQPQHF	TGCAGCGTGGGTACAGGGAATCAGCCCCAGCATTTT
TRBV9	TRBJ2-2	TRBD1	NA	CASSVQGATATGELFF	TGTGCCAGCAGCGTACAGGGGGCGACGGCCACCGGGGAGCTGTTTTTT
TRBV9	TRBJ2-7	NA	few	CASSVAGRGYEQYF	TGTGCCAGCAGCGTAGCGGGTCGGGGGTACGAGCAGTACTTC
TRBV5-1	TRBJ2-2	NA	few	CASSLGPPGTGELFF	TGCGCCAGCAGCTTAGGCCCCCCAGGGACCGGGGAGCTGTTTTTT
TRBV6-5	TRBJ1-2	NA	NA	CASSLDSYGYTF	TGTGCCAGCAGTCTCGACAGCTATGGCTACACCTTC
TRBV19	TRBJ2-5	NA	few	CASSISGSVKETQYF	TGTGCCAGTAGTATAAGCGGGTCCGTGAAAGAGACCCAGTACTTC
TRBV7-6	TRBJ2-7	NA	NA	CASSPSMPTHSGYEQYF	TGTGCCAGCAGCCCTTCGATGCCGACCCACTCGGGGTACGAGCAGTACTTC
TRBV6-1	TRBJ1-4	NA	NA	CASSRGASTNEKLFF	TGTGCCAGTTCTCGGGGAGCCTCAACTAATGAAAAACTGTTTTTT
TRBV2	TRBJ1-4	NA	few	CASSERAGTNEKLFF	TGTGCCAGCAGTGAGCGGGCAGGAACTAATGAAAAACTGTTTTTT
TRBV28	TRBJ1-2	NA	NA	CASSLGTIERVYYGYTF	TGTGCCAGCAGTCTCGGGACTATCGAGCGGGTATATTATGGCTACACCTTC
TRBV6-6	TRBJ2-7	TRBD2	NA	CASSYSTSGTIYEQYF	TGTGCCAGCAGTTACTCCACTAGCGGGACTATCTACGAGCAGTACTTC
TRBV10-2	TRBJ1-1	NA	NA	CASSRGGVLDTEAFF	TGCGCCAGCAGTAGAGGGGGGGTGCTAGACACTGAAGCTTTCTTT
TRBV5-6	TRBJ2-1	TRBD2	NA	CASSPGEPGTSGSYNEQFF	TGTGCCAGCAGCCCCGGAGAACCCGGGACTAGCGGGTCGTACAATGAGCAGTTCTTC
TRBV6-1	TRBJ1-3	NA	NA	CASQDAGAGNTIYF	TGTGCCAGTCAGGACGCGGGGGCGGGAAACACCATATATTTT
TRBV4-1	TRBJ1-1	NA	NA	CASSQDRGRTNTEAFF	TGCGCCAGCAGCCAGGATAGGGGCCGGACGAACACTGAAGCTTTCTTT
TRBV5-1	TRBJ2-2	TRBD2	few	CASSLWGGNTGELFF	TGCGCCAGCAGCTTGTGGGGGGGGAACACCGGGGAGCTGTTTTTT
TRBV6-4	TRBJ2-1	NA	few	CASSSQGRSSYNEQFF	TGTGCCAGCAGTTCACAGGGCCGGAGCTCCTACAATGAGCAGTTCTTC
TRBV27	TRBJ2-1	NA	few	CASSSPGTEQFF	TGTGCCAGCAGCTCCCCCGGGACAGAGCAGTTCTTC
TRBV9	TRBJ2-3	TRBD2	NA	CASSVGTSPRVADTQYF	TGTGCCAGCAGCGTAGGGACTAGCCCTAGGGTGGCAGATACGCAGTATTTT
TRBV2	TRBJ2-1	TRBD2	NA	CASRPGTSGYNEQFF	TGTGCCAGCAGGCCCGGGACTAGCGGATACAATGAGCAGTTCTTC
TRBV19	TRBJ2-7	TRBD1	NA	CASSMGQGYEQYF	TGTGCCAGTAGTATGGGACAGGGATACGAGCAGTACTTC
TRBV6-1	TRBJ1-3	NA	NA	CASHSGSSGNTIYF	TGTGCCAGCCATAGTGGGAGCTCTGGAAACACCATATATTTT
TRBV5-1	TRBJ1-2	NA	NA	CASQVSSGYGYTF	TGCGCCAGCCAAGTCTCGTCGGGCTATGGCTACACCTTC
TRBV7-2	TRBJ1-6	NA	NA	CASSLAQGNSPLHF	TGTGCCAGCAGCTTAGCCCAGGGAAATTCACCCCTCCACTTT
TRBV19	TRBJ2-6	TRBD1	NA	CASSMGQGAPGANVLTF	TGTGCCAGTAGTATGGGGCAGGGGGCGCCCGGGGCCAACGTCCTGACTTTC
TRBV7-9	TRBJ2-5	TRBD1	NA	CASSSGTGGMETQYF	TGTGCCAGCAGCTCCGGGACAGGGGGTATGGAGACCCAGTACTTC
TRBV5-5	TRBJ1-4	NA	few	CASSSVRVGLTNEKLFF	TGTGCCAGCAGCTCGGTTAGAGTGGGCTTAACTAATGAAAAACTGTTTTTT
TRBV15	TRBJ1-2	NA	NA	CATSRDHEETLDGYTF	TGTGCCACCAGCAGAGATCACGAGGAGACGCTGGATGGCTACACCTTC
TRBV7-9	TRBJ2-1	NA	NA	CASSLRTGSSYNEQFF	TGTGCCAGCAGCTTAAGAACAGGATCATCCTACAATGAGCAGTTCTTC
TRBV30	TRBJ2-7	TRBD2	few	CAWSVSGGAHEQYF	TGTGCCTGGAGTGTCAGCGGGGGGGCCCACGAGCAGTACTTC
TRBV19	TRBJ1-6	TRBD1	NA	CASSIRGQEDNSPLHF	TGTGCCAGTAGTATCCGAGGACAGGAGGATAATTCACCCCTCCACTTT
TRBV7-2	TRBJ2-1	TRBD2	NA	CASSLGLAGGPIPIF	TGTGCCAGCAGCTTAGGGCTAGCGGGAGGGCCCATACCGATCTTC
TRBV19	TRBJ2-1	TRBD1	NA	CASSGRGQGYNEQFF	TGTGCCAGTAGTGGGAGGGGACAGGGATACAATGAGCAGTTCTTC
TRBV2	TRBJ2-4	NA	NA	CASIGGLAKNIQYF	TGTGCCAGCATTGGGGGCCTAGCCAAAAACATTCAGTACTTC
TRBV2	TRBJ1-3	TRBD1	NA	CASSESAGGRNTIYF	TGTGCCAGCAGTGAGTCGGCAGGGGGCCGAAACACCATATATTTT
TRBV7-2	TRBJ2-7	TRBD1	once	CASSFSGTGVNEQYF	TGTGCCAGCAGCTTCTCTGGGACAGGGGTGAATGAGCAGTACTTC
TRBV18	TRBJ2-2	NA	NA	CASPEAANTGELFF	TGTGCCAGCCCAGAGGCGGCGAACACCGGGGAGCTGTTTTTT
TRBV15	TRBJ2-1	NA	NA	CATSNNRGSEQFF	TGTGCCACCAGCAATAATCGCGGCAGCGAGCAGTTCTTC
TRBV29-1	TRBJ2-5	NA	once	CSVATFRDQETQYF	TGCAGCGTTGCGACGTTCCGGGACCAAGAGACCCAGTACTTC
TRBV2	TRBJ2-4	NA	once	CASMAERGSNIQYF	TGTGCCAGCATGGCGGAGAGGGGGTCAAACATTCAGTACTTC
TRBV2	TRBJ2-7	NA	few	CASSPEVGSSYEQYF	TGTGCCAGCAGTCCGGAGGTCGGATCCTCCTACGAGCAGTACTTC
TRBV4-3	TRBJ2-5	NA	NA	CASSQDSAPQRLETQYF	TGCGCCAGCAGCCAAGATAGCGCACCTCAACGGTTAGAGACCCAGTACTTC
TRBV14	TRBJ1-5	NA	NA	CASSHPGSQPQHF	TGTGCCAGCAGCCACCCAGGGTCGCAGCCCCAGCATTTT
TRBV18	TRBJ1-1	TRBD1	NA	CASSPRTGSTEAFF	TGTGCCAGCTCACCCCGGACAGGATCCACTGAAGCTTTCTTT